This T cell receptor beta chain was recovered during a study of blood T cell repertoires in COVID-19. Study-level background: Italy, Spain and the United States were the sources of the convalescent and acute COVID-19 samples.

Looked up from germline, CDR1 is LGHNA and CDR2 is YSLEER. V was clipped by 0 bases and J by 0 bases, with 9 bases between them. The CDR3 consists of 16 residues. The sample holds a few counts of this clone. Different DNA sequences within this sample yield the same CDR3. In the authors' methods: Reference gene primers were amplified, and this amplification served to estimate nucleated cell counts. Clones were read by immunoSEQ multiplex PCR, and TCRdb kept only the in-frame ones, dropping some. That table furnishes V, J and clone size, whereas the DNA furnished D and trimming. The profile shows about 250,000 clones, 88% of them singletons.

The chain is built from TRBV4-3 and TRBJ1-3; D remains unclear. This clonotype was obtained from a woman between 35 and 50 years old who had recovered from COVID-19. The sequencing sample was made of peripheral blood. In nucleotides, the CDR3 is TGCGCCAGCAGCCAAGATGGAGGTGGCTCTGGAAACACCATATATTTT. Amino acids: CASSQDGGGSGNTIYF.